This TCR beta chain was recorded in a study of OX40 agonist ivuxolimab in advanced cancers. The study in broad terms: Ivuxolimab was a fully human IgG2 agonistic monoclonal antibody targeting the costimulatory receptor OX40 (CD134). Intravenous ivuxolimab was administered to patients every 2 weeks at six dose levels: 0.01, 0.1, 0.3, 1.5, 3 and 10 mg/kg. Among the approximately 50 dose-escalation patients, around 19 had hepatocellular carcinoma, around 15 melanoma, 9 renal cell carcinoma and 9 head and neck cancer. A male proportion of 70% to 90% and a mean age of about 60 years, ranging from 23 to 79, were recorded for the dose-escalation cohort. Prior anti-PD-1, anti-PD-L1 or anti-CTLA-4 therapy was permitted, and about 40% of dose-escalation patients had received checkpoint inhibitors. Partial responses occurred in three dose-escalation patients: two with cutaneous melanoma and one with hepatocellular carcinoma. The purpose of peripheral TCRbeta sequencing was to test whether ivuxolimab changed TCR sequence diversity and led to clonal T-cell expansion. The paper reports the monotherapy dose-escalation portion (N = 52 patients) of the phase I ivuxolimab trial. Study-level results and caveats: After ivuxolimab, CD8+ T cells had more expanded clones than CD4+ T cells on average. At doses of 0.1 to 3.0 mg/kg, clonal expansion of both CD4+ and CD8+ blood T cells was observed from baseline to week 6. The antigen specificity of the clonally expanded peripheral T cells was not determined. Low levels of normalized T-cell clonal expansion were also seen in some nonresponding patients. In the 0.1-3.0 mg/kg groups, partial responders had among the lowest normalized peripheral clonal expansion, particularly in CD8+ T cells.

Points on this clone: Its binding antigen is unknown. Base qualities were left out, and no much larger clone turns up one base away.

To sequence the TCRbeta CDR3 region, genomic DNA was isolated from the sorted cells. The immunoSEQ Assay was used to sequence the TCRbeta CDR3 regions. Entries here come from immuneACCESS through TCRdb and include only in-frame sequences with V and J called. Some clones fail to appear in such tables; in the studies checked, an unresolved V gene covers under half of the shortfall, and the cause of the remainder is unknown. In this sample the table shows about 70,000 clones, around nine tenths of which occur a single time. The top ten clonotypes cover approximately 5% of the sample. Patients with a history of autoimmune disease or receiving systemic immunosuppression were excluded from the trial. Peripheral blood for TCR sequencing was drawn from every dose cohort at baseline, at cycle 4 day 1 and at cycle 7 day 1. Samples were obtained from an open-label, multicenter, first-in-human phase I dose-escalation trial of ivuxolimab. Adults with locally advanced or metastatic melanoma, renal cell, hepatocellular, or head and neck squamous cell carcinoma were enrolled in the trial. CD4+ and CD8+ T cells were sorted separately from peripheral blood before TCR sequencing.

As encoded in the germline V gene, CDR1 is SGHNT while CDR2 is YENEEA. V and J are trimmed by 7 bases and 3 bases, and the gene matches miss 9 bases of the junction. There are 16 amino acids in the CDR3, from cysteine to phenylalanine inclusive. Only CDR3 DNA remains: 48 bases, in frame from the first base. The sequence is built from TRBV11-3 and TRBJ2-2, and TRBD1 matches 9 of the central bases. The sequence came from an adult with an advanced solid tumor such as melanoma, head and neck, liver or kidney cancer. The source was CD4+ or CD8+ T cells sorted from blood, collected in a trial of the OX40 agonist ivuxolimab. The nucleotide sequence is TGTGCCAGCAACCTCCGGGACAGGGACTACACCGGGGAGCTGTTTTTT. It translates to CASNLRDRDYTGELFF.